The 22 T cell receptor beta chains listed next were all sequenced from one sample in a study of blood T cells in healthy people across ages (dated by TCRdb to about 2015). Receptor amplification or capture employed 5' RACE. The run used an Illumina HiSeq 2500. A second PCR of roughly 7 to 11 cycles was performed with a sample-barcoded 5' primer and a J-beta primer mix. In TCRdb, the public reads were trimmed at Q25 with fastp and aligned with MiXCR, with productive beta chains retained. Each record represents a unique CDR3 protein, reported with the most common genes and DNA among its rows. In all, the sample holds 1.5 million to 2 million distinct CDR3 sequences, and 28% of those were seen once. Together, the top ten hold 7.7% of the sample. The sample taken for sequencing was blood. The receptors stem from a woman in her twenties or thirties in good health.

This clonotype was observed a few times. The chain links TRBV7-3 to TRBJ2-3, with TRBD2 matching 9 bases. Germline V gives CDR1 SGHTA, CDR2 FQGTGA. V was clipped by 1 base and J by 4 bases; unmatched bases: 9. This CDR3 spans 17 amino acids. The CDR3 here is CASSLNRGGAVADTQYF. The CDR3 DNA is TGTGCCAGCAGCTTAAACCGCGGGGGGGCCGTAGCAGATACGCAGTATTTT.

The chain employs TRBV9 and TRBJ1-2; 8 bases agree with TRBD1. The CDR3 has 14 residues. Germline CDR1 SGDLS, CDR2 YYNGEE. V trimming: 8 bases; J trimming: 3 bases; junction bases outside the gene matches: 9. The CDR3, as DNA: TGTGCCAGGGGACAGGACAGGTCGGACTATGGCTACACCTTC. It specifies CARGQDRSDYGYTF.

This clonotype showed up just a few times. This chain uses TRBV5-1 with TRBJ2-1; 12 bases are a match to TRBD2. With V trimmed by 7 bases and J by 7 bases, 6 bases remained unmatched. The CDR3 has 14 residues. Germline V gene sequence: CDR1 SGHRS, CDR2 YFSETQ. This CDR3 is CASGSTSGGNEQFF. The CDR3 DNA is TGCGCCAGCGGTTCAACTAGCGGGGGGAATGAGCAGTTCTTC.

The gene calls are TRBV10-1 and TRBJ2-1; 10 bases align to TRBD1. J gave up 6 bases and V 6 bases, and 5 bases lay outside the gene matches. Per germline, CDR1 WNHNN and CDR2 SYGVQD (reference sequence). This CDR3 has 14 amino acids. CDR3 in DNA: TGCGCCAGCAGCGGGACAGGGGACCCCAATGAGCAGTTCTTC. Translating it yields CASSGTGDPNEQFF.

This chain connects TRBV9 to TRBJ1-2; TRBD1 might be the D (5 bases). This CDR3 is 15 amino acids long. Looked up from germline, CDR1 is SGDLS and CDR2 is YYNGEE. Trimming left V 0 bases short and J 0 bases short, with 9 bases between. CDR3 residues: CASSVEVGANYGYTF. The DNA of the CDR3 is TGTGCCAGCAGCGTAGAGGTAGGGGCTAACTATGGCTACACCTTC.

In this sample, this clonotype turned up many times. J is TRBJ2-6 and V is TRBV5-8; D is uncertain. V was pared by 0 bases and J by 2 bases, with 6 bases between. Germline lookup yields CDR1 SGHTS and CDR2 YDEGEE. This CDR3 is 15 amino acids long. For the CDR3, the DNA is TGTGCCAGCAGCTTGGTACTGGCTGGGGCCAACGTCCTGACTTTC. This codes for CASSLVLAGANVLTF.

The V gene is TRBV13, the J gene TRBJ2-1, with TRBD2 matching over 13 bases. This CDR3 spans 16 amino acids. J gave up 5 bases and V 5 bases, and 6 bases lay outside the gene matches. The germline CDR1 and CDR2 sequences are PRHDT and FYEKMQ (reference sequence). CDR3 bases: TGTGCCAGCAGCCGCCGGACTAGCGGGGGACACAATGAGCAGTTCTTC. The encoded protein is CASSRRTSGGHNEQFF.

This sequence joins TRBV25-1 and TRBJ2-7; 7 positions agree with TRBD1. The trim removed 8 bases at V and 3 bases at J, leaving 4 bases unmatched. CDR3 size: 12 residues. CDR1 and CDR2 (germline): MGHDK, SYGVNS. CDR3 sequence (DNA): TGTGCCAGCTTGGGACAGAACTACGAGCAGTACTTC. It encodes CASLGQNYEQYF.

The sample holds a few counts of this clonotype. The genes are TRBV5-1 and TRBJ1-5; D unresolved. Germline V CDR1 and CDR2: SGHRS, YFSETQ. V shed 6 bases and J shed 9 bases, with 7 bases lying between them. This CDR3 is built from 10 residues. The CDR3 bases are TGCGCCAGCACCCCCGGGCCCCAGCATTTT. Protein: CASTPGPQHF.

The genes are TRBV20-1 and TRBJ1-1, with 8 nucleotides matching TRBD1. The CDR3 covers 13 residues. J was trimmed by 1 base and V by 4 bases; bases with no gene match: 2. Germline CDR1 DFQATT, CDR2 SNEGSKA (reference sequence). CDR3: CSAIGQGNTEAFF. The CDR3 DNA sequence: TGCAGTGCTATAGGACAGGGGAACACTGAAGCTTTCTTT.

The rearrangement uses TRBV27 and TRBJ1-2; 11 bases map to TRBD1. J was trimmed by 4 bases and V by 8 bases; bases with no gene match: 6. The CDR3 runs 14 residues. Germline V gene sequence: CDR1 MNHEY, CDR2 SMNVEV (reference sequence). Here the CDR3 DNA reads TGTGCCAGCGGTCCCGGGACAGGGGGCTATGGCTACACCTTC. As protein: CASGPGTGGYGYTF.

The chain joins TRBV5-1 to TRBJ2-1; TRBD2 matches 11 bases. J gave up 3 bases and V 1 base, and 6 bases lay outside the gene matches. Per the germline V gene, CDR1 is SGHRS and CDR2 is YFSETQ. This CDR3 region has 17 residues. DNA of the CDR3: TGCGCCAGCAGCTTGACTAGCGGGGGTCTACTCTACAATGAGCAGTTCTTC. This encodes CASSLTSGGLLYNEQFF.

This clonotype was found once. A much larger clone is a single base away; this may be a read error. This sequence joins TRBV12-3 or TRBV12-4 and TRBJ1-3; D is unclear. The CDR3 totals 11 residues. Deletions cut 6 bases from V and 3 bases from J, with 3 bases between. CDR3 nucleotide sequence: TGTGCCAGCAGGTTTGGAAACACCATATATTTT. Translation: CASRFGNTIYF.

Details on this clonotype: A much bigger clone sits one base away, suggesting this may be a read error. The gene calls are TRBV4-2 and TRBJ2-5; D is unclear. V dropped 0 bases and J dropped 5 bases, with 13 bases sitting between them. The CDR3 covers 15 residues. Germline V gene data show CDR1 as LGHNA and CDR2 as YNFKEQ. CDR3: CASSQEGRARETQYF. The CDR3 DNA reads TGTGCCAGCAGCCAAGAGGGCCGGGCTAGGGAGACCCAGTACTTC.

In this sample, this clonotype turned up many times. The J gene is TRBJ2-6, the V gene TRBV29-1; D could derive from TRBD1 or TRBD2 (6 bases each). The germline V and J ends were trimmed by 4 bases and 2 bases, with 12 bases remaining between them. Germline V gene lookup returns CDR1 SQVTM and CDR2 ANQGSEA. The CDR3 is 15 amino acids. CDR3 nucleotides: TGCAGCGTTGCCCGGGGGCTTGCTGGGGCCAACGTCCTGACTTTC. Encoded protein: CSVARGLAGANVLTF.

The sample holds many counts of this clonotype. CDR3 sequence: CSVWLTGARYQETQYF. The CDR3 region has the DNA TGCAGCGTTTGGCTGACAGGAGCTAGGTACCAAGAGACCCAGTACTTC. The V gene is TRBV29-1, the J gene TRBJ2-5; D is perhaps TRBD1 (6 bases). The ends were cut back, 5 bases at V and 0 bases at J, with 19 bases in the middle. The CDR3 sequence is 16 residues long. The germline CDR1 and CDR2 sequences are SQVTM and ANQGSEA.

In this sample, this clonotype turned up many times. The CDR3 DNA reads TGCAGTGCTAGTTACGGACTAGCGGGAGGTAACGAGCAGTACTTC. It translates to CSASYGLAGGNEQYF. The chain couples TRBV20-1 to TRBJ2-7; 14 bases are a match to TRBD2. The V segment lost 3 bases and the J segment 5 bases; nucleotides outside the gene matches: 6. From germline, CDR1 is DFQATT and CDR2 SNEGSKA (reference sequence). The length of the CDR3 is 15 residues.

This clonotype occurred a few times. J is TRBJ2-7 and V is TRBV4-2; 9 bases align to TRBD2. CDR1 and CDR2 (germline): LGHNA, YNFKEQ. The CDR3 sequence is 14 residues long. With 2 bases clipped from V and 6 bases from J, the junction kept 5 bases outside the gene matches. In DNA, the CDR3 is TGTGCCAGCAGCCAACCAAGCGGGGGGCGCGAGCAGTACTTC. Protein product: CASSQPSGGREQYF.

About this clonotype itself: A much larger clone sits a single nucleotide away, making a read error possible. V gene TRBV18 combines with J gene TRBJ2-5, with unresolved D. The V end was cut by 4 bases, the J end by 11 bases, with 17 bases between. The CDR3 consists of 13 residues. Germline assignment: CDR1 KGHSH and CDR2 LQKENI. The CDR3 is CASSRTDLMGQYF. The CDR3 nucleotides read TGTGCCAGCTCACGAACTGACCTGATGGGGCAGTACTTC.

A note on this clonotype: Since a much larger clone is just one base distant, this may be a read error. CDR3 sequence: CASSLQSSYNEQYF. CDR3 DNA: TGTGCCAGCAGCTTACAGAGCTCCTACAATGAGCAGTACTTC. The chain has TRBV7-9 and TRBJ2-1; D unresolved. The J call may be incorrect, as the DNA end agrees better with TRBJ2-7. The germline gives CDR1 SEHNR, CDR2 FQNEAQ (reference sequence). This CDR3 comprises 14 residues.

V gene TRBV30 combines with J gene TRBJ1-2, with D possibly being TRBD1 (6 bases). The germline gives CDR1 GTSNPN, CDR2 SVGIG (reference sequence). V was clipped by 3 bases and J by 6 bases, with 17 bases between them. The length of the CDR3 is 14 residues. The CDR3 here is CAWRSGTWDDGYTF. The CDR3 coding sequence is TGTGCCTGGAGGTCCGGGACATGGGATGATGGCTACACCTTC.

This sequence joins TRBV19 and TRBJ1-6, with D unresolved. Germline V gene data show CDR1 as LNHDA and CDR2 as SQIVND (reference sequence). V was trimmed by 9 bases and J by 7 bases, leaving 25 bases between them. The CDR3 spans 17 residues. The CDR3 nucleotides are TGTGCCAGCGGGAGCCGAACGAACCCAGCGCGGAATTCACCCCTCCACTTT. This translates into CASGSRTNPARNSPLHF.